These 19 T cell receptor beta chains came from one sample sequenced in a study of shared clonotypes between healthy human individuals. Naive CD8 isolation took CD45RO-negative cells positively selected for CCR7 and excluded terminally differentiated effector memory CD45RA+ cells. TCRdb's table, derived via immunoSEQ multiplex PCR, lists solely in-frame clones and lacks some. This sample carries a few hundred thousand clones, around 95% of them seen once, and the ten largest clones take 0.1% to 0.11%. The sequenced sample was naive CD8+ T cells sorted from blood. Receptor source: a woman aged 30 to 39 in good health.

This chain uses TRBV6-1 with TRBJ2-5; 9 bases fit TRBD2. V lost 2 bases to trimming and J lost 5 bases; unmatched junction nucleotides: 6. This CDR3 contains 15 residues. The germline V gene encodes CDR1 MNHNS and CDR2 SASEGT. CDR3 protein: CASSELAGSGETQYF. Written as DNA, the CDR3 is TGTGCCAGCAGTGAACTAGCGGGAAGCGGGGAGACCCAGTACTTC.

The CDR3 loop reads CASSGDGGLAGLLDTDTQYF. CDR3 bases: TGTGCCAGCAGCGGGGATGGGGGACTAGCGGGATTGCTAGACACAGATACGCAGTATTTT. The V and J genes are TRBV9 and TRBJ2-3; 13 bases fit TRBD2. After removal of 3 bases from V and 2 bases from J, the junction contained 15 bases not matched to a gene. The germline V gene has CDR1 SGDLS and CDR2 YYNGEE. CDR3 length equals 20 residues.

This chain connects TRBV5-8 to TRBJ1-5; 7 positions agree with TRBD1. Germline V gene data show CDR1 as SGHTS and CDR2 as YDEGEE. The CDR3 runs 14 residues. The J segment lost 3 bases and the V segment lost 2 bases, leaving 2 bases of the junction unmatched. The CDR3 sequence: CASSFGTDNQPQHF. DNA for the CDR3: TGTGCCAGCAGCTTTGGGACAGACAATCAGCCCCAGCATTTT.

The chain uses TRBV29-1 and TRBJ1-1, with 8 bases aligning to TRBD1. Germline loops: CDR1 SQVTM, CDR2 ANQGSEA. V was pared by 3 bases and J by 1 base, with 4 bases of the junction left unmatched. The CDR3 extends over 14 amino acids. CDR3 loop: CSVDQTGANTEAFF. Written as DNA, the CDR3 is TGCAGCGTTGACCAGACAGGGGCGAACACTGAAGCTTTCTTT.

V is TRBV2 and J is TRBJ1-1; TRBD1 matches at 8 bases. There are 14 residues in the CDR3. V shed 4 bases, J shed 0 bases, and the junction held 1 base outside the gene matches. Germline V lookup: CDR1 SNHLY, CDR2 FYNNEI. DNA of the CDR3: TGTGCCAGCAGTGGGGACAGGCTGAACACTGAAGCTTTCTTT. Its protein is CASSGDRLNTEAFF.

This clone was counted a single time. The chain has TRBV2 and TRBJ1-5; D might be TRBD1 (6 bases). CDR3 length: 14 residues. Germline V gene sequence: CDR1 SNHLY, CDR2 FYNNEI. Trimming pared 3 bases from V and 6 bases from J, leaving 12 bases between. The CDR3 spells CASSEGQGSQPQHF. The CDR3 DNA reads as TGTGCCAGCAGTGAGGGTCAGGGGAGTCAGCCCCAGCATTTT.

The genes are TRBV28 and TRBJ2-3, with D uncertain. Germline V gives CDR1 MDHEN, CDR2 SYDVKM. This CDR3 spans 15 amino acids. Trimming removed 5 bases from V and 0 bases from J, with 12 bases in between. Written as DNA, the CDR3 is TGTGCCAGCAGTCCTCGGGCGGCTAGCACAGATACGCAGTATTTT. Translating it yields CASSPRAASTDTQYF.

A word on this clone: Other DNA sequences in this sample translate to the same CDR3. V is TRBV28 and J is TRBJ2-2, with D perhaps TRBD1 (5 bases). CDR1 MDHEN and CDR2 SYDVKM come from the germline V gene. The V end was cut by 3 bases, the J end by 5 bases, with 7 bases between. The CDR3 spans 13 residues. The CDR3 DNA follows: TGTGCCAGCAGTTTTAGGGGAACCGGGGAGCTGTTTTTT. Its translation is CASSFRGTGELFF.

The rearrangement links TRBV14 to TRBJ1-1; 8 bases are a match to TRBD1. Germline CDR1 is SGHDN and CDR2 is FVKESK. The V gene end was trimmed by 4 bases and the J gene end by 0 bases; junction bases not matched to a gene: 7. CDR3 size: 16 residues. The CDR3 here is CASSLETGDMNTEAFF. CDR3 DNA: TGTGCCAGCAGCCTTGAGACAGGGGACATGAACACTGAAGCTTTCTTT. The variable domain in full, completed from reference TRBV14 and TRBJ1-1, reads EAGVTQFPSHSVIEKGQTVTLRCDPISGHDNLYWYRRVMGKEIKFLLHFVKESKQDESGMPNNRFLAERTGGTYSTLKVQPAELEDSGVYFCASSLETGDMNTEAFFGQGTRLTVV.

The chain employs TRBV5-8 and TRBJ2-5, with TRBD1 matching 7 bases. With V trimmed by 0 bases and J by 2 bases, 16 bases remained unmatched. The CDR3 extends over 19 amino acids. Germline V gene lookup returns CDR1 SGHTS and CDR2 YDEGEE. The CDR3 nucleotides read TGTGCCAGCAGCTTGGCCTGGCGCACAGGGGCCGGTGGTCAAGAGACCCAGTACTTC. It codes for CASSLAWRTGAGGQETQYF.

This sequence joins TRBV7-9 and TRBJ1-2, with TRBD1 as a possible D gene (6 bases). Germline V gene data show CDR1 as SEHNR and CDR2 as FQNEAQ (reference sequence). V gave up 4 bases and J gave up 8 bases, with 17 bases separating them. CDR3 length equals 14 residues. In DNA form, the CDR3 reads TGTGCCAGCAGCTCCGCTGGGGAGGGGGGCGGCTACACCTTC. Protein: CASSSAGEGGGYTF.

The chain is built from TRBV27 and TRBJ2-1, with TRBD2 identical over 10 bases. This CDR3 is built from 20 residues. The germline CDR1 and CDR2 sequences are MNHEY and SMNVEV (reference sequence). J gave up 0 bases and V 0 bases, and 11 bases lay outside the gene matches. The CDR3: CASSLSGLAGVGSSYNEQFF. The CDR3 DNA is TGTGCCAGCAGTTTATCCGGCCTAGCGGGAGTAGGGAGCTCCTACAATGAGCAGTTCTTC.

This rearrangement joins TRBV5-8 to TRBJ2-7; D gene ambiguous. V was clipped by 0 bases and J by 6 bases, with 13 bases between them. Germline V gene lookup returns CDR1 SGHTS and CDR2 YDEGEE. The CDR3 has 14 amino acids. CDR3: CASSLGYSQAEQYF. The CDR3 bases are TGTGCCAGCAGCTTGGGGTATAGTCAGGCCGAGCAGTACTTC.

This chain connects TRBV13 to TRBJ2-3; no clear D. From germline, CDR1 is PRHDT and CDR2 FYEKMQ (reference sequence). The CDR3 runs 13 residues. V shed 2 bases and J shed 4 bases, with 7 bases lying between them. This CDR3 reads CASSLTSSDTQYF. The CDR3 DNA reads as TGTGCCAGCAGCTTAACTTCCTCAGATACGCAGTATTTT.

CDR3 loop: CVRSSGTDTYEQYF. Here the CDR3 DNA reads TGTGTCAGAAGCTCAGGGACGGACACATACGAGCAGTACTTC. The chain joins TRBV7-5 to TRBJ2-7. TRBV7-5 is a pseudogene. CDR3 size: 14 residues.

This sequence joins TRBV19 and TRBJ2-1; 7 positions match TRBD1. Germline assignment: CDR1 LNHDA and CDR2 SQIVND (reference sequence). The CDR3 extends over 12 amino acids. J lost 9 bases, V lost 6 bases, and 5 bases had no gene match. CDR3 nucleotide sequence: TGTGCCAGTAGCACAGGGGTCCTTGAGCAGTTCTTC. It specifies CASSTGVLEQFF.

Here the CDR3 DNA reads TGTGCCAGTAGTCCCGCCGGGACAGGGGGACCCTTTTACGAGCAGTACTTC. It is translated as CASSPAGTGGPFYEQYF. The chain has TRBV19 and TRBJ2-7, with 11 bases lining up with TRBD1. CDR1 and CDR2 from the germline V gene are LNHDA and SQIVND (reference sequence). The CDR3 is made up of 17 amino acids. V trimming: 5 bases; J trimming: 4 bases; junction bases outside the gene matches: 13.

This rearrangement joins TRBV19 to TRBJ1-1; possible D gene TRBD1, 6 bases. The germline V gene encodes CDR1 LNHDA and CDR2 SQIVND (reference sequence). Trimming removed 0 bases from V and 5 bases from J, with 13 bases in between. There are 15 residues in the CDR3. CDR3 amino acids: CASSIDGTPFTEAFF. The CDR3 bases are TGTGCCAGTAGTATAGACGGGACACCCTTTACTGAAGCTTTCTTT.

V is TRBV4-1 and J is TRBJ1-4; D gene unclear. Germline-derived CDR1 and CDR2 are MGHRA and YSYEKL. V was pared by 0 bases and J by 8 bases, with 7 bases between. This CDR3 has 13 amino acids. In DNA form, the CDR3 reads TGCGCCAGCAGCCAAGAGGCACGCGAAAAACTGTTTTTT. The encoded protein is CASSQEAREKLFF.